This T cell receptor (beta chain) comes out of a study of T cell responses to AZD1222 COVID-19 vaccine. Germline V lookup: CDR1 SGHVS, CDR2 FQNEAQ. V shed 5 bases and J shed 2 bases, with 19 bases lying between them. This CDR3 has 17 residues. Here immunoSEQ multiplex PCR was the method, and the copy in TCRdb shows in-frame clones only, minus some. The sample shows about 110,000 clones, about nine tenths of them seen only once. General study findings and limits: Without day 14 samples, only post-peak T cell repertoires were studied. Elevations in Spike-specific TCR breadth and depth followed administration of two AZD1222 doses.

Second-dose groups at about 4 or about 12 weeks were pooled. In the case of this clone: Its antigen is unknown.

V is TRBV7-8 and J is TRBJ1-5; D remains ambiguous. The source was peripheral blood, collected 28 days after the second AZD1222 dose. The source of this sequence is an adult who received the AZD1222 COVID-19 vaccine. This CDR3 is CASSHSRTFKGNQPQHF. The CDR3 nucleotides read TGTGCCAGCAGCCATTCCCGGACTTTTAAGGGCAATCAGCCCCAGCATTTT.